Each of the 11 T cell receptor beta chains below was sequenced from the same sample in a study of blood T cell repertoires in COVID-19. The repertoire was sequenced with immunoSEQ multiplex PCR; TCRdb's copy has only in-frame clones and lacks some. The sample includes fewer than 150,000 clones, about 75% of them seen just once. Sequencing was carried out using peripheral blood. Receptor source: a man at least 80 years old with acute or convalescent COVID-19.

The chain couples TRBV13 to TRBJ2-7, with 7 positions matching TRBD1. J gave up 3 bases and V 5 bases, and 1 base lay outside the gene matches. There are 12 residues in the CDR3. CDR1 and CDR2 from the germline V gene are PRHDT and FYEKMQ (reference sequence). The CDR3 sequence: CASSRTGYEQYF. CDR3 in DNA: TGTGCCAGCAGCCGGACAGGCTACGAGCAGTACTTC.

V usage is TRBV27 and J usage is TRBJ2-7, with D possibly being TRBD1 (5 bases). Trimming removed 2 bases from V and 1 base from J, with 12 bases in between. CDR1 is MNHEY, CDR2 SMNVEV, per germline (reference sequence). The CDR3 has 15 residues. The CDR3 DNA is TGTGCCAGCAGTTTAAAGTGGACACCTTCCTACGAGCAGTACTTC. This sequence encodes CASSLKWTPSYEQYF.

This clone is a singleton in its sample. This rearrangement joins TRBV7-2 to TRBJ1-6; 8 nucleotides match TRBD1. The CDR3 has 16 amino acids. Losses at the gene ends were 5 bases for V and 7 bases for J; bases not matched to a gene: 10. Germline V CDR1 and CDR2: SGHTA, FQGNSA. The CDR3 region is CASSDRRTGWNSPLHF. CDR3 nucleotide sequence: TGTGCCAGCAGCGACAGAAGGACAGGGTGGAATTCACCCCTCCACTTT. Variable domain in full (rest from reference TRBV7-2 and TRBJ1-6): GAGVSQSPSNKVTEKGKDVELRCDPISGHTALYWYRQSLGQGLEFLIYFQGNSAPDKSGLPSDRFSAERTGGSVSTLTIQRTQQEDSAVYLCASSDRRTGWNSPLHFGNGTRLTVT.

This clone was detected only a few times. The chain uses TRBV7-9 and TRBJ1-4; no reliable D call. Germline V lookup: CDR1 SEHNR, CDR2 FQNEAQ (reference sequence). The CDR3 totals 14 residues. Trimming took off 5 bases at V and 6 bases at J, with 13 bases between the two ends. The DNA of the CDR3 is TGTGCCAGCAGCCCCCGTCCCCAGGATGAAAAACTGTTTTTT. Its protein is CASSPRPQDEKLFF.

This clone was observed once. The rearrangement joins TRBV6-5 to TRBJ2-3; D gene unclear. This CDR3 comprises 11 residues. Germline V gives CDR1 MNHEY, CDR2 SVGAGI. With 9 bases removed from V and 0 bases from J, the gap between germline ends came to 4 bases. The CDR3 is CASLSTDTQYF. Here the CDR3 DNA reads TGTGCCAGTCTGAGCACAGATACGCAGTATTTT.

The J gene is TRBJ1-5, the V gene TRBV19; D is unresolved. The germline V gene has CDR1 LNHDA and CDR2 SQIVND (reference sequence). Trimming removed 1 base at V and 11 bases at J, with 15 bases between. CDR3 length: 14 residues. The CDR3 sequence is CASSIVGDRPAQHF. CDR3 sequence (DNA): TGTGCCAGTAGTATAGTCGGGGATCGGCCGGCCCAGCATTTT.

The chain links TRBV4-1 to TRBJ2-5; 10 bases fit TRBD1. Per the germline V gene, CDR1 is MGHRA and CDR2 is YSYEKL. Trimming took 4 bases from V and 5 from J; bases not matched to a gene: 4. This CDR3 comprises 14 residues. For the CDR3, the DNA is TGCGCCAGCAGCCGGGACAGGGGCGGCGAGACCCAGTACTTC. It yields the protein CASSRDRGGETQYF.

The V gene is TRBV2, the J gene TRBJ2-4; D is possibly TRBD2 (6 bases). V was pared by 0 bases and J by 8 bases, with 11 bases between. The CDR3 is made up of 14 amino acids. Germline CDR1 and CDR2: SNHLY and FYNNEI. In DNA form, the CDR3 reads TGTGCCAGCAGTGAAGCGACTAGTAGGGACATTCAGTACTTC. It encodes CASSEATSRDIQYF.

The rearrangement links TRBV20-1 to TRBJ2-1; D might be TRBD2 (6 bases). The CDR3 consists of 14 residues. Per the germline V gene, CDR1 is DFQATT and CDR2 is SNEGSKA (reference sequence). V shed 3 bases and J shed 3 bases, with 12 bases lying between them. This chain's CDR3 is CSASGRGIYNEQFF. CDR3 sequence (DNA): TGCAGTGCTAGTGGTCGGGGGATCTACAATGAGCAGTTCTTC.

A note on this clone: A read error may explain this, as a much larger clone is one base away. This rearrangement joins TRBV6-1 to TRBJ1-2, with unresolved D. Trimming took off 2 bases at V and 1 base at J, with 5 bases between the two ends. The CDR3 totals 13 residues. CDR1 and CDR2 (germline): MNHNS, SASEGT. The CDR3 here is CASSEQYNYGYTF. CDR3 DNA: TGTGCCAGCAGTGAACAGTATAACTATGGCTACACCTTC.

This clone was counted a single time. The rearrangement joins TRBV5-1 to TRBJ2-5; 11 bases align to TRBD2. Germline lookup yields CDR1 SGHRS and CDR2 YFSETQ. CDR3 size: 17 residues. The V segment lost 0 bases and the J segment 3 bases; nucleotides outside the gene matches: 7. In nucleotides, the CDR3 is TGCGCCAGCAGCTTGGCGGGGCTAGCGGGGGGTGAAGAGACCCAGTACTTC. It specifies CASSLAGLAGGEETQYF.